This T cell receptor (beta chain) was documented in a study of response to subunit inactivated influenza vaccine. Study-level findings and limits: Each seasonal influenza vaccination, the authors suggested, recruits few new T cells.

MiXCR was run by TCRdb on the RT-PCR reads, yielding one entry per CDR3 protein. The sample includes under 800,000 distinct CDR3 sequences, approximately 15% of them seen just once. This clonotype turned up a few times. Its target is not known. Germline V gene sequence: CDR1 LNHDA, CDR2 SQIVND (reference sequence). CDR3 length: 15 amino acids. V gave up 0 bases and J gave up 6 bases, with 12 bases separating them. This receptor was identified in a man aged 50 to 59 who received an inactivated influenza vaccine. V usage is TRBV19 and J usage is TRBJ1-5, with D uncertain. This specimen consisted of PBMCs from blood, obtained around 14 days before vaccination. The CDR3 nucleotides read TGTGCCAGTAGTATAGATAGACATTTCACTCAGCCCCAGCATTTT. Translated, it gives CASSIDRHFTQPQHF.